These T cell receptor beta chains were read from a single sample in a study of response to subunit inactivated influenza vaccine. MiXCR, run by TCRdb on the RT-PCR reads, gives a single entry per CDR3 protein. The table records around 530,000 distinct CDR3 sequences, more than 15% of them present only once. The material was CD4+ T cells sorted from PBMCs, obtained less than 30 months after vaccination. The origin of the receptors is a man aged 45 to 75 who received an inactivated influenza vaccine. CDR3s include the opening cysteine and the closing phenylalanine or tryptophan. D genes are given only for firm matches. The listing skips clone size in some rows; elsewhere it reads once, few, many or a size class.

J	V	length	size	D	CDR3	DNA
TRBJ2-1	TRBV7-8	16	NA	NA	CASSLVMRRVYNEQFF	TGTGCCAGCAGCTTAGTTATGCGGCGGGTCTACAATGAGCAGTTCTTC
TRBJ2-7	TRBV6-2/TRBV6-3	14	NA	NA	CASSSPSRGYEQYF	TGTGCCAGCAGTTCACCCAGCAGGGGCTACGAGCAGTACTTC
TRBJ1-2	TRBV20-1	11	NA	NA	CSAREGYGYTF	TGCAGTGCTAGAGAGGGCTATGGCTACACCTTC
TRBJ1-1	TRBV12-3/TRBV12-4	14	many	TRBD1	CASSPGQGITEAFF	TGTGCCAGCAGTCCAGGACAGGGCATCACTGAAGCTTTCTTT
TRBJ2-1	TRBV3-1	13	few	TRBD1	CASSHSTGSEQFF	TGTGCCAGCAGCCATTCGACAGGGAGTGAGCAGTTCTTC
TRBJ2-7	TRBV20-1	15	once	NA	CSAPTRQGSPYEQYF	TGCAGTGCCCCTACCCGGCAGGGGTCTCCCTACGAGCAGTACTTC
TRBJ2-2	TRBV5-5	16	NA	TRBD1	CASSFLGTGRFGELFF	TGTGCCAGCAGCTTCTTGGGGACAGGGCGATTCGGGGAGCTGTTTTTT
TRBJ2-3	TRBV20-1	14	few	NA	CSARAFLVADTQYF	TGCAGTGCTAGAGCATTCTTAGTGGCAGATACGCAGTATTTT
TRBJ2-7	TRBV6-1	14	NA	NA	CASRQTNDPYEQYF	TGTGCCAGCAGACAAACCAATGATCCCTACGAGCAGTACTTC
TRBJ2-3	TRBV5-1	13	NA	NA	CASKIRYTDTQYF	TGCGCCAGCAAAATTCGCTACACAGATACGCAGTATTTT
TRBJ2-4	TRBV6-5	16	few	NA	CASSYSTAGTENIQYF	TGTGCCAGCAGTTACTCGACAGCAGGGACCGAAAACATTCAGTACTTC
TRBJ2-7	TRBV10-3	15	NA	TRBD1	CAISELGQGASEQYF	TGTGCCATCAGTGAACTGGGACAGGGGGCCAGCGAGCAGTACTTC
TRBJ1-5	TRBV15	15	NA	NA	CATSRGIGLNQPQHF	TGTGCCACCAGCAGAGGAATAGGGCTCAATCAGCCCCAGCATTTT
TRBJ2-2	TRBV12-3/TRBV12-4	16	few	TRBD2	CASSLSGGVSSGELFF	TGTGCCAGCAGTTTAAGCGGGGGGGTATCCTCCGGGGAGCTGTTTTTT
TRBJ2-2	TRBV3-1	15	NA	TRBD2	CASSQGGSRAGELFF	TGTGCCAGCAGCCAAGGCGGGAGTCGGGCCGGGGAGCTGTTTTTT
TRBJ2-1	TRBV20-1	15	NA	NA	CSASSISYSYNEQFF	TGCAGTGCTAGTTCAATCTCCTACTCCTACAATGAGCAGTTCTTC
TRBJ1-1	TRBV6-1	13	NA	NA	CASKVRVDTEAFF	TGTGCCAGCAAGGTCAGAGTGGACACTGAAGCTTTCTTT
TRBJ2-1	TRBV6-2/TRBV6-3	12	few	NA	CASTQGGNEQFF	TGTGCCAGCACTCAAGGGGGTAATGAGCAGTTCTTC
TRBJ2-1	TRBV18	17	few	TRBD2	CASSPTWTSGSRDEQFF	TGTGCCAGCTCACCTACTTGGACTAGCGGCTCAAGGGATGAGCAGTTCTTC
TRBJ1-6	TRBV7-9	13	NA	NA	CASSLKGNSPLHF	TGTGCCAGCAGCTTAAAGGGGAACTCACCCCTCCACTTT
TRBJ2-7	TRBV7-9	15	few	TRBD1	CASSVQGASSYEQYF	TGTGCCAGCAGCGTACAGGGGGCCTCCTCCTACGAGCAGTACTTC
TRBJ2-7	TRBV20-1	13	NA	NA	CSARDTVSDEQYF	TGCAGTGCTAGAGACACCGTCTCCGACGAGCAGTACTTC
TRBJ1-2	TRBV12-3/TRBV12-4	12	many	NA	CASNGRNYGYTF	TGTGCCAGCAACGGACGTAACTATGGCTACACCTTC
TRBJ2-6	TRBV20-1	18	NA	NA	CSATQLGQGGAGANVLTF	TGCAGTGCTACCCAGCTTGGGCAGGGTGGCGCTGGGGCCAACGTCCTGACTTTC
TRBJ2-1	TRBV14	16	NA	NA	CASSRKLAQGYNEQFF	TGTGCCAGCAGCCGGAAACTAGCCCAGGGGTACAATGAGCAGTTCTTC
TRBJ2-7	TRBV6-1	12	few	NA	CASSEVGYEQYF	TGTGCCAGCAGTGAAGTTGGCTACGAGCAGTACTTC
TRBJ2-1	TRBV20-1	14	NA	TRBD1	CSAPGQGSYNEQFF	TGCAGTGCCCCGGGACAGGGGTCCTACAATGAGCAGTTCTTC
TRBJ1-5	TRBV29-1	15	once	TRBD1	CSVAMGQGGNQPQHF	TGCAGCGTTGCAATGGGACAGGGTGGCAATCAGCCCCAGCATTTT
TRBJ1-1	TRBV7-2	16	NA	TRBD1	CASSKSGGQGFTEAFF	TGTGCCAGCAGCAAATCCGGTGGACAGGGATTTACTGAAGCTTTCTTT
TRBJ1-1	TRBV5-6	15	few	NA	CASSLPLGHGTEAFF	TGTGCCAGCAGCTTGCCCCTCGGACACGGCACTGAAGCTTTCTTT
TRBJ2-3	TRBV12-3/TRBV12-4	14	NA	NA	CASSLGGRADTQYF	TGTGCCAGCAGCCTGGGGGGCCGGGCAGATACGCAGTATTTT
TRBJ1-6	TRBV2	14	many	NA	CASSERVDNSPLHF	TGTGCCAGCAGTGAGAGGGTGGATAATTCACCCCTCCACTTT
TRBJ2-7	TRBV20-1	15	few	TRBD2	CSARGTSGSVNEQYF	TGCAGTGCTAGAGGGACTAGCGGGAGTGTCAACGAGCAGTACTTC
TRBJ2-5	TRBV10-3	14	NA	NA	CAISDDRLQETQYF	TGTGCCATCAGCGATGACAGGTTGCAAGAGACCCAGTACTTC
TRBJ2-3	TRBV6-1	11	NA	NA	CASSDGTRQYF	TGTGCCAGCAGTGATGGGACAAGGCAGTATTTT
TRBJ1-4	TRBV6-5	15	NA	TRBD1	CASSYSDRGNEKLFF	TGTGCCAGCAGTTACTCAGACAGGGGAAATGAAAAACTGTTTTTT
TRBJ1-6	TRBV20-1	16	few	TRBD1	CSARGDRGSYNSPLHF	TGCAGTGCTAGGGGAGACAGGGGGTCCTATAATTCACCCCTCCACTTT
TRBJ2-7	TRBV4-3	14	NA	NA	CASSQGRETYEQYF	TGCGCCAGCAGCCAAGGTCGGGAGACCTACGAGCAGTACTTC
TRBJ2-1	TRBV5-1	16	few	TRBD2	CASSITSGRPPPEQFF	TGCGCCAGCAGTATCACTAGCGGGAGACCCCCGCCTGAGCAGTTCTTC
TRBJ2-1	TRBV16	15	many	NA	CASSQSGLSYNEQFF	TGTGCCAGCAGCCAATCGGGTTTGTCCTACAATGAGCAGTTCTTC
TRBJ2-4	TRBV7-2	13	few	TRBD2	CASSLSIREVVYF	TGTGCCAGCAGCTTATCTATTCGGGAGGTGGTGTACTTC
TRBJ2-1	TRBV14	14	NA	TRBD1	CASSQAHRGGEQFF	TGTGCCAGCAGCCAAGCCCACAGGGGCGGTGAGCAGTTCTTC
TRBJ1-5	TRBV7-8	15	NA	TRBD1	CASSEQGNSNQPQHF	TGTGCCAGCAGCGAACAGGGGAATAGCAATCAGCCCCAGCATTTT
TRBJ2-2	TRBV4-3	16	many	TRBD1	CASSPLGTANTGELFF	TGCGCCAGCAGCCCCCTGGGGACAGCGAACACCGGGGAGCTGTTTTTT
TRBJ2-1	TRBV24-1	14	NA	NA	CATSDSRYNNEQFF	TGTGCCACCAGTGATTCTCGATACAACAATGAGCAGTTCTTC
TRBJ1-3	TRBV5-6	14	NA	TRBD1	CASTGTGSGNTIYF	TGTGCCAGCACCGGGACAGGGAGTGGAAACACCATATATTTT
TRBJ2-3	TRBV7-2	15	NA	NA	CASSLDWPVSDTQYF	TGTGCCAGCAGCTTAGACTGGCCAGTTTCAGATACGCAGTATTTT
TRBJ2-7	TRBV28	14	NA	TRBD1	CASSSGTGASGQYF	TGTGCCAGCAGTTCCGGGACAGGGGCATCGGGGCAGTACTTC
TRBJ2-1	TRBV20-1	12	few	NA	CSASRQAAEQFF	TGCAGTGCTAGTAGGCAGGCTGCTGAGCAGTTCTTC
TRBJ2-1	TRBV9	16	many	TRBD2	CASSPGTTLKGNEQFF	TGTGCCAGCAGCCCGGGGACTACCTTAAAGGGAAATGAGCAGTTCTTC
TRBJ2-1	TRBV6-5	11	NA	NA	CASSWDNKQFF	TGTGCCAGCAGTTGGGACAACAAGCAGTTCTTC